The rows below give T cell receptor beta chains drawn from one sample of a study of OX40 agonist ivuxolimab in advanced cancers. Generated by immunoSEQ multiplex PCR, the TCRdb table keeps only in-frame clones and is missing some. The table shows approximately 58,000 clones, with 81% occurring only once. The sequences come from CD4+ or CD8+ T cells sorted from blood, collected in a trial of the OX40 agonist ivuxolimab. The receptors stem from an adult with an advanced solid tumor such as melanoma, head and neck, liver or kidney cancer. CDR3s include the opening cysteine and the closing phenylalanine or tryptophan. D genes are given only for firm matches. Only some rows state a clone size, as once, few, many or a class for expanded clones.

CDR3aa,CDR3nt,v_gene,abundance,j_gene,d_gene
CASRSGLAGGEEQFF,TGCGCCAGCAGATCGGGACTAGCGGGGGGTGAGGAGCAGTTCTTC,TRBV5-1,-,TRBJ2-1,TRBD2
CASSLASGTSYEQYF,TGCGCCAGCAGCTTGGCCTCGGGGACCTCCTACGAGCAGTACTTC,TRBV5-1,-,TRBJ2-7,-
CASSLGLAEGETQYF,TGTGCCAGCAGCTTAGGACTAGCGGAGGGGGAGACCCAGTACTTC,TRBV7-7,-,TRBJ2-5,TRBD2
CASSAPGQGADTQYF,TGTGCCAGCAGCGCGCCGGGACAGGGAGCCGATACGCAGTATTTT,TRBV9,-,TRBJ2-3,TRBD1
CASHLGSGANVLTF,TGTGCCAGCCATCTGGGGTCTGGGGCCAACGTCCTGACTTTC,TRBV6-1,few,TRBJ2-6,-
CASSTHTSGGHPSTDTQYF,TGTGCCAGTAGTACACACACTAGCGGGGGGCATCCTAGCACAGATACGCAGTATTTT,TRBV19,few,TRBJ2-3,TRBD2
CASSISFSDTQYF,TGTGCCAGTAGTATCAGTTTTTCAGATACGCAGTATTTT,TRBV19,once,TRBJ2-3,-
CASSLGQINTEAFF,TGTGCCAGCAGCTTGGGACAGATAAACACTGAAGCTTTCTTT,TRBV5-5,-,TRBJ1-1,-
CASSPLPGLGAEEKLFF,TGTGCCAGCAGCCCCTTACCAGGACTGGGGGCGGAAGAAAAACTGTTTTTT,TRBV7-9,-,TRBJ1-4,-
CASSVNSVETQYF,TGTGCCAGCAGCGTAAATTCAGTAGAGACCCAGTACTTC,TRBV9,-,TRBJ2-5,-
CASNRDIKYEQYF,TGTGCCAGCAACCGGGACATAAAGTACGAGCAGTACTTC,TRBV11-3,once,TRBJ2-7,-
CASSPDGDRYGYTF,TGTGCCAGCTCACCAGATGGGGATCGGTATGGCTACACCTTC,TRBV18,-,TRBJ1-2,-
CASSPGQGNSPLHF,TGTGCCAGCAGTCCGGGACAGGGGAATTCACCCCTCCACTTT,TRBV6-5,-,TRBJ1-6,TRBD1
CASSGPRGYEQYF,TGTGCCAGCAGCGGCCCGCGGGGCTACGAGCAGTACTTC,TRBV21-1,-,TRBJ2-7,-
CASKNMETGFEETQYF,TGTGCCAGCAAGAATATGGAGACAGGGTTTGAGGAGACCCAGTACTTC,TRBV2,few,TRBJ2-5,TRBD1
CASSGQGGPPQHF,TGTGCCAGCAGTGGTCAAGGTGGGCCTCCCCAGCATTTT,TRBV2,-,TRBJ1-5,-
CASSTLQGNSYEQYF,TGTGCCAGTAGTACCTTACAGGGGAACTCCTACGAGCAGTACTTC,TRBV19,once,TRBJ2-7,TRBD1